The 26 T cell receptor beta chains reported below all come from one sample, sequenced in a study of blood T cell repertoires in COVID-19. TCRdb keeps only in-frame clones here, not all; method: immunoSEQ multiplex PCR. The data contain around 200,000 clones, about nine tenths of them singletons. Source material: peripheral blood. These receptors originate from a middle-aged man with acute or convalescent COVID-19.

V is TRBV27 and J is TRBJ1-6; a possible D gene is TRBD1 (5 bases). The V end lost 3 bases, the J end lost 5 bases, and 8 bases lay between the germline ends. This CDR3 is built from 14 residues. Germline CDR1 reads MNHEY; CDR2 reads SMNVEV (reference sequence). The CDR3 nucleotides are TGTGCCAGCAGTTTTAGACAGAATAATTCACCCCTCCACTTT. It codes for CASSFRQNNSPLHF.

A few counts support this clone. The chain combines TRBV7-6 with TRBJ2-5; perhaps TRBD1 as D (6 bases). Trimming removed 6 bases from V and 4 bases from J, with 18 bases in between. This CDR3 comprises 15 residues. Germline V gives CDR1 SGHVS, CDR2 FNYEAQ. CDR3 residues: CASSREWARGETQYF. CDR3 bases: TGTGCCAGCAGTAGGGAGTGGGCCAGGGGAGAGACCCAGTACTTC.

This clone was recorded once. The chain employs TRBV5-4 and TRBJ2-5, with 8 bases identical to TRBD2. The V gene end was trimmed by 0 bases and the J gene end by 4 bases; junction bases not matched to a gene: 11. This CDR3 has 17 amino acids. Germline assignment: CDR1 SGHNT and CDR2 YYREEE (reference sequence). For the CDR3, the DNA is TGTGCCAGCAGCTTGGCCGGCGGGGGGCCCTCGGGAGAGACCCAGTACTTC. Protein product: CASSLAGGGPSGETQYF.

The chain carries TRBV5-1 and TRBJ2-3; possible D gene TRBD2, 6 bases. With 4 bases removed from V and 0 bases from J, the gap between germline ends came to 15 bases. Germline assignment: CDR1 SGHRS and CDR2 YFSETQ. The CDR3 runs to 16 residues. The CDR3 coding sequence is TGCGCCAGCAGCCTCTGGGTGGGGGGTAGCACAGATACGCAGTATTTT. Translated: CASSLWVGGSTDTQYF.

This chain connects TRBV29-1 to TRBJ2-3; D may be TRBD2 (6 bases). The CDR3 spans 14 residues. The V and J ends lost 8 bases and 1 base respectively, with 16 bases between them. In germline, CDR1 is SQVTM, CDR2 ANQGSEA. CDR3 sequence: CSILGGSGTDTQYF. The CDR3 coding sequence is TGCAGCATCCTCGGGGGATCGGGCACAGATACGCAGTATTTT.

The genes are TRBV14 and TRBJ1-6; D may be TRBD1 (5 bases). The V gene lost 4 bases and the J gene lost 8 bases, with 15 bases spanning the gap. CDR1 is SGHDN and CDR2 is FVKESK in the germline V gene. This CDR3 is built from 15 residues. The CDR3 bases are TGTGCCAGCAGCCCCTACTCAGGAGGGGATTCACCCCTCCACTTT. It yields the protein CASSPYSGGDSPLHF. Full variable domain (missing parts from reference TRBV14 and TRBJ1-6): EAGVTQFPSHSVIEKGQTVTLRCDPISGHDNLYWYRRVMGKEIKFLLHFVKESKQDESGMPNNRFLAERTGGTYSTLKVQPAELEDSGVYFCASSPYSGGDSPLHFGNGTRLTVT.

The chain is built from TRBV7-2 and TRBJ1-5, with D hard to call. The CDR3 runs 15 residues. In germline, CDR1 is SGHTA, CDR2 FQGNSA. Trimming pared 2 bases from V and 3 bases from J, leaving 11 bases between. CDR3 nucleotides: TGTGCCAGCAGCTTACAGGAGGACCCCAATCAGCCCCAGCATTTT. It yields the protein CASSLQEDPNQPQHF.

This chain connects TRBV19 to TRBJ1-1; possibly TRBD1 for D (6 bases). CDR1 and CDR2 from the germline V gene are LNHDA and SQIVND (reference sequence). The CDR3 runs 15 residues. V dropped 3 bases and J dropped 6 bases, with 17 bases sitting between them. In DNA, the CDR3 is TGTGCCAGTAGTATTATGGCGGGGGGCGGCCCTGAAGCTTTCTTT. The encoded protein is CASSIMAGGGPEAFF.

The CDR3 region is CASSPDRDGGYTF. The CDR3 DNA reads as TGTGCCAGCAGCCCGGACAGGGACGGAGGCTACACCTTC. V usage is TRBV5-4 and J usage is TRBJ1-2; 8 bases agree with TRBD1. The CDR3 extends over 13 amino acids. Unmatched junction bases numbered 7, after V lost 4 bases and J lost 8 bases. Germline V gene lookup returns CDR1 SGHNT and CDR2 YYREEE (reference sequence).

This clone has a single count. This chain joins TRBV2 and TRBJ1-5, with D possibly being TRBD1 (5 bases). With 3 bases removed from V and 4 bases from J, the gap between germline ends came to 10 bases. CDR1 SNHLY and CDR2 FYNNEI come from the germline V gene. The CDR3 runs 14 residues. CDR3 region: CASSEVRVNQPQHF. The CDR3, as DNA: TGTGCCAGCAGTGAGGTCAGGGTGAATCAGCCCCAGCATTTT.

J is TRBJ2-7 and V is TRBV5-6; TRBD1 agrees at 9 bases. CDR1 and CDR2 (germline): SGHDT, YYEEEE. V lost 6 bases, J lost 9 bases, and 10 bases stayed unmatched. The CDR3 consists of 13 residues. CDR3 coding DNA: TGTGCCAGCACCACCGGGACAGGGTTCGGGCAGTACTTC. Its translation: CASTTGTGFGQYF. Complete variable domain (other parts from reference TRBV5-6 and TRBJ2-7): DAGVTQSPTHLIKTRGQQVTLRCSPKSGHDTVSWYQQALGQGPQFIFQYYEEEERQRGNFPDRFSGHQFPNYSSELNVNALLLGDSALYLCASTTGTGFGQYFGPGTRLTVT.

This clone was seen a handful of times. V gene TRBV6-5 combines with J gene TRBJ1-2, with a weak D call TRBD1 (5 bases). Trimming removed 5 bases at V and 7 bases at J, with 17 bases between. Germline V lookup: CDR1 MNHEY, CDR2 SVGAGI. This CDR3 has 14 residues. The CDR3 region is CASSRETRGSGYTF. DNA of the CDR3: TGTGCCAGCAGTCGGGAGACCCGGGGCTCTGGCTACACCTTC.

The chain carries TRBV29-1 and TRBJ1-1, with D possibly TRBD1 on 6 matching bases. The length of the CDR3 is 12 residues. Germline V gene lookup returns CDR1 SQVTM and CDR2 ANQGSEA. Trimming pared 4 bases from V and 7 bases from J, leaving 13 bases between. DNA of the CDR3: TGCAGCGTTGTTCGGGGGGCCGGTGAAGCTTTCTTT. Protein: CSVVRGAGEAFF. The entire variable domain, with the rest obtained from reference TRBV29-1 and TRBJ1-1, is as follows: SAVISQKPSRDICQRGTSLTIQCQVDSQVTMMFWYRQQPGQSLTLIATANQGSEATYESGFVIDKFPISRPNLTFSTLTVSNMSPEDSSIYLCSVVRGAGEAFFGQGTRLTVV.

The chain recombines TRBV27 with TRBJ1-2; TRBD1 is a possible D gene (5 bases). CDR3 size: 17 residues. Trimming took off 0 bases at V and 3 bases at J, with 17 bases between the two ends. The germline gives CDR1 MNHEY, CDR2 SMNVEV (reference sequence). The CDR3 DNA is TGTGCCAGCAGTTTATCGGCGCTTCGGGGGTATCACTATGGCTACACCTTC. It is translated as CASSLSALRGYHYGYTF.

The chain couples TRBV3-1 (or the pseudogene TRBV3-2) to TRBJ2-3; 7 bases align to TRBD2. V was pared by 11 bases and J by 1 base, with 0 bases of the junction left unmatched. Germline V lookup: CDR1 LGHDT, CDR2 YNNKEL (reference sequence). This CDR3 is 11 amino acids long. Here the CDR3 reads CAGGGTDTQYF. CDR3 sequence (DNA): TGTGCCGGGGGGGGCACAGATACGCAGTATTTT.

This rearrangement joins TRBV7-2 to TRBJ2-5; possibly TRBD1 for D (6 bases). The ends were cut back, 5 bases at V and 11 bases at J, with 12 bases in the middle. Germline assignment: CDR1 SGHTA and CDR2 FQGNSA. The CDR3 consists of 11 residues. The CDR3 is CASSRTAVQYF. CDR3 bases: TGTGCCAGCAGCCGGACAGCGGTACAGTACTTC.

This sequence joins TRBV27 and TRBJ1-2, with D possibly being TRBD1 (6 bases). This CDR3 region has 14 residues. V was clipped by 3 bases and J by 2 bases, with 10 bases between them. Germline V gene lookup returns CDR1 MNHEY and CDR2 SMNVEV (reference sequence). This CDR3 is CASSFLQGNYGYTF. The CDR3, as DNA: TGTGCCAGCAGTTTCTTACAGGGAAACTATGGCTACACCTTC.

The CDR3 is CASSSGQGSTGELFF. CDR3 in DNA: TGCGCCAGCAGCTCTGGACAGGGCAGTACCGGGGAGCTGTTTTTT. This chain joins TRBV5-1 and TRBJ2-2; 8 bases map to TRBD1. V lost 3 bases and J lost 5; bases outside the gene matches: 6. Germline-derived CDR1 and CDR2 are SGHRS and YFSETQ. CDR3 length: 15 residues.

The genes are TRBV10-3 and TRBJ2-5, with D tentatively TRBD1 (7 bases). CDR3 length equals 16 residues. The V end was cut by 0 bases, the J end by 5 bases, with 16 bases between. CDR1 is ENHRY and CDR2 is SYGVKD in the germline V gene. CDR3 sequence: CAISESIGGGWETQYF. As DNA, the CDR3 is TGTGCCATCAGTGAGTCGATTGGAGGGGGCTGGGAGACCCAGTACTTC.

The chain recombines TRBV19 with TRBJ1-6; 8 nucleotides match TRBD1. The V gene's germline CDR1 is LNHDA and CDR2 SQIVND (reference sequence). V trimming: 5 bases; J trimming: 10 bases; junction bases outside the gene matches: 10. CDR3 size: 15 residues. In DNA form, the CDR3 reads TGTGCCAGTAGTGCCGGGACAGGAGACAGCTCACCCCTCCACTTT. This encodes CASSAGTGDSSPLHF.

The rearrangement joins TRBV29-1 to TRBJ1-6, with D maybe TRBD1 (5 bases). V lost 5 bases to trimming and J lost 8 bases, with 13 bases between them. Germline values: CDR1 SQVTM, CDR2 ANQGSEA. This CDR3 comprises 13 residues. CDR3 bases: TGCAGCGTTCTGACAGAGAGCGATTCACCCCTCCACTTT. Translated, it gives CSVLTESDSPLHF.

In this sample, this clone turned up once. V is TRBV6-2 or TRBV6-3 and J is TRBJ2-2, with 7 bases that match TRBD1. Germline V gives CDR1 MNHEY, CDR2 SVGEGT. V trimming: 6 bases; J trimming: 1 base; junction bases outside the gene matches: 14. CDR3 length: 18 amino acids. The CDR3 DNA sequence: TGTGCCAGCAGCTCCCTGGACAGGCCCCGACGGAACACCGGGGAGCTGTTTTTT. Protein product: CASSSLDRPRRNTGELFF.

The genes are TRBV2 and TRBJ2-1; D remains unclear. Per germline, CDR1 SNHLY and CDR2 FYNNEI. V was shortened by 8 bases and J by 6 bases, with 8 bases between the two germline ends. The CDR3 is made up of 11 amino acids. In nucleotides, the CDR3 is TGTGCCAGCGGTCCCGGCAATGAGCAGTTCTTC. Translated, it gives CASGPGNEQFF.

The rearrangement uses TRBV27 and TRBJ1-2; D may be TRBD1 (5 bases). Germline V gene lookup returns CDR1 MNHEY and CDR2 SMNVEV (reference sequence). V lost 1 base and J lost 2, with 17 bases in between. The CDR3 covers 17 residues. The CDR3 sequence: CASSLWRGPGVNYGYTF. The CDR3 DNA reads as TGTGCCAGCAGTTTATGGCGAGGGCCGGGGGTAAACTATGGCTACACCTTC.

Of note for this clone: The same CDR3 also results from other DNA sequences found in this sample. CDR3 bases: TGTGCCAGTAGTATAATCCAGAACACTGAAGCTTTCTTT. This gives the protein CASSIIQNTEAFF. This rearrangement joins TRBV19 to TRBJ1-1, with D unresolved. V was trimmed by 2 bases and J by 1 base, leaving 5 bases between them. Germline V gene data show CDR1 as LNHDA and CDR2 as SQIVND (reference sequence). This CDR3 is built from 13 residues.

The J gene is TRBJ2-3, the V gene TRBV21-1; TRBD2 is taken as the D call from the table, unchecked against the DNA. TRBV21-1 is listed as a pseudogene. The CDR3 covers 16 residues. The CDR3 nucleotides are TGTGCCAGCAGCAGGGCTCTCGGGGGTCCCACAGATACGCAGTATTTT. Its protein is CASSRALGGPTDTQYF.